This TCR beta chain derives from a study of T cell changes during pregnancy in multiple sclerosis. Data came from immunoSEQ multiplex PCR; TCRdb stores just in-frame clones and leaves some out. The data contain roughly 100,000 clones, 92% of them singletons. V lost 4 bases to trimming and J lost 1 base; unmatched junction nucleotides: 3. CDR1 is SEHNR, CDR2 FQNEAQ, per germline (reference sequence). This CDR3 region has 15 residues. This sequence was found in a female donor with multiple sclerosis, enrolled in a pregnancy study. This rearrangement joins TRBV7-9 to TRBJ2-1, with 8 nucleotides matching TRBD2. The sample was peripheral blood, taken after pregnancy. The chain's CDR3 is CASSSTSGSYNEQFF. DNA of the CDR3: TGTGCCAGCAGCTCAACTAGCGGATCCTACAATGAGCAGTTCTTC.